The 24 T cell receptor beta chains presented below share a single source sample, sequenced in a study of radiation and T cells in renal cell carcinoma. The method was immunoSEQ multiplex PCR; TCRdb's version includes in-frame clones alone and lacks a portion of them. This sample has roughly 160,000 clones, with around 90% found just once. Time point here: blood 4 weeks post-SBRT, at nephrectomy. Treatment here: 15 Gy SBRT to primary tumor, nephrectomy 4 weeks later. The input for sequencing was blood, taken from a patient whose treatment included radiotherapy and nephrectomy. The receptor source for this set is a woman between 45 and 60 years old with renal cell carcinoma.

The rearrangement links TRBV19 to TRBJ2-1, with D uncertain. This CDR3 is 13 amino acids long. V lost 3 bases and J lost 7, with 10 bases in between. Per germline, CDR1 LNHDA and CDR2 SQIVND (reference sequence). CDR3 DNA: TGTGCCAGTAGTATCAGAGAGGATAATGAGCAGTTCTTC. This gives the protein CASSIREDNEQFF. Together with reference TRBV19 and TRBJ2-1, the CDR3 gives the full variable domain: DGGITQSPKYLFRKEGQNVTLSCEQNLNHDAMYWYRQDPGQGLRLIYYSQIVNDFQKGDIAEGYSVSREKKESFPLTVTSAQKNPTAFYLCASSIREDNEQFFGPGTRLTVL.

V and J are TRBV6-6 and TRBJ1-4; TRBD1 matches at 9 bases. The CDR3 is made up of 14 amino acids. V lost 6 bases, J lost 6 bases, and 5 bases stayed unmatched. Germline lookup yields CDR1 MNHNY and CDR2 SVGAGI (reference sequence). CDR3 in DNA: TGTGCCAGCAGCCAAACAGGGGGCTATGAAAAACTGTTTTTT. Protein sequence: CASSQTGGYEKLFF.

V and J are TRBV5-1 and TRBJ2-3; D might be TRBD2 (6 bases). Trimming left V 0 bases short and J 6 bases short, with 11 bases between. The germline V gene has CDR1 SGHRS and CDR2 YFSETQ. There are 14 residues in the CDR3. The CDR3: CASSLGLVADTQYF. The CDR3 DNA reads TGCGCCAGCAGCTTGGGACTAGTTGCCGATACGCAGTATTTT.

V and J are TRBV30 and TRBJ1-2; D uncertain. Trimming stripped 7 bases from V and 4 bases from J, with 10 bases between. The length of the CDR3 is 11 residues. Per germline, CDR1 GTSNPN and CDR2 SVGIG (reference sequence). The chain's CDR3 is CASSILYGYTF. The CDR3 DNA is TGTGCCTCCTCGATTCTCTATGGCTACACCTTC.

This chain links TRBV9 with TRBJ1-3; 7 bases are shared with TRBD1. CDR1 and CDR2 (germline): SGDLS, YYNGEE. This CDR3 is built from 17 residues. V was pared by 4 bases and J by 0 bases, with 10 bases of the junction left unmatched. The chain's CDR3 is CASSPTTGTRSGNTIYF. CDR3 bases: TGTGCCAGCAGCCCAACGACAGGGACCCGCTCTGGAAACACCATATATTTT.

V is TRBV5-1 and J is TRBJ2-7, with D tentatively TRBD1 (5 bases). Germline V lookup: CDR1 SGHRS, CDR2 YFSETQ. The CDR3 has 13 amino acids. Between the trimmed V and J ends, which lost 3 bases and 1 base, there was a span of 8 bases. The CDR3 bases are TGCGCCAGCAGCTATACAGGATCCTACGAGCAGTACTTC. The encoded protein is CASSYTGSYEQYF.

Written as DNA, the CDR3 is TGCGCCAGCAGCCAAGAACGAAGCAATGAAAAACTGTTTTTT. This encodes CASSQERSNEKLFF. The chain has TRBV4-3 and TRBJ1-4; D ambiguous. V gave up 0 bases and J gave up 5 bases, with 7 bases separating them. This CDR3 region has 14 residues. CDR1 is LGHNA and CDR2 is YSLEER in the germline V gene.

The table lists this clone with a few counts. The chain links TRBV20-1 to TRBJ2-1; D gene ambiguous. The CDR3 is 11 residues long. Germline loops: CDR1 DFQATT, CDR2 SNEGSKA (reference sequence). The ends were cut back, 1 base at V and 8 bases at J, with 6 bases in the middle. CDR3 coding DNA: TGCAGTGCTAGAGGTGTGTATGAGCAGTTCTTC. Residues: CSARGVYEQFF.

The chain recombines TRBV6-6 with TRBJ1-1; no firm D call. CDR1 is MNHNY, CDR2 SVGAGI, per germline (reference sequence). The ends were cut back, 5 bases at V and 2 bases at J, with 9 bases in the middle. The CDR3 extends over 13 amino acids. The CDR3 here is CASSLQRNTEAFF. The CDR3 bases are TGTGCCAGCAGTCTACAGAGAAACACTGAAGCTTTCTTT.

This rearrangement joins TRBV6-5 to TRBJ1-5; D not resolved. Germline V gene sequence: CDR1 MNHEY, CDR2 SVGAGI. The CDR3 extends over 14 amino acids. Trimming pared 5 bases from V and 3 bases from J, leaving 11 bases between. The CDR3 nucleotides read TGTGCCAGCAGTGAAGGGCAGGCCAATCAGCCCCAGCATTTT. This translates into CASSEGQANQPQHF.

The chain employs TRBV12-1 and TRBJ1-1; no check of the table's D call, TRBD1, against the DNA was made. TRBV12-1 is listed as a pseudogene. CDR3 size: 15 residues. CDR3 DNA: TGTGCCAGCAGCACCCGGACAGGAAGGGACACTGAAGCTTTCTTT. Amino acids: CASSTRTGRDTEAFF.

The chain carries TRBV6-5 and TRBJ2-3, with D possibly TRBD2 on 6 matching bases. Germline V gene sequence: CDR1 MNHEY, CDR2 SVGAGI. The CDR3 covers 15 residues. With 5 bases removed from V and 2 bases from J, the gap between germline ends came to 14 bases. DNA for the CDR3: TGTGCCAGCAGTCCGGGACTTCCATACACAGATACGCAGTATTTT. This codes for CASSPGLPYTDTQYF.

The CDR3 sequence: CASSAELATGELFF. The CDR3 DNA sequence: TGTGCCAGCAGCGCCGAACTAGCCACCGGGGAGCTGTTTTTT. The chain uses TRBV7-3 and TRBJ2-2; a possible D gene is TRBD2 (6 bases). Trimming stripped 5 bases from V and 4 bases from J, with 11 bases between. CDR1 and CDR2 (germline): SGHTA, FQGTGA. CDR3 size: 14 residues.

This chain joins TRBV6-6 and TRBJ1-5; D unclear. This CDR3 is built from 14 residues. V was trimmed by 5 bases and J by 3 bases, leaving 11 bases between them. CDR1 is MNHNY, CDR2 SVGAGI, per germline (reference sequence). Written as DNA, the CDR3 is TGTGCCAGCAGTCAACAGCTGATCAATCAGCCCCAGCATTTT. Its protein product is CASSQQLINQPQHF.

The chain is built from TRBV6-1 and TRBJ1-5; D not resolved. Germline CDR1 and CDR2: MNHNS and SASEGT. Trimming shortened V by 4 bases and J by 7 bases, and 8 bases separated the two germline ends. The CDR3 is 12 amino acids. This CDR3 is CASSGQGQPQHF. CDR3 nucleotide sequence: TGTGCCAGCAGTGGTCAAGGCCAGCCCCAGCATTTT.

CDR3 residues: CASSFRGRTYGYTF. The CDR3 bases are TGTGCCAGCAGCTTTAGGGGGAGAACCTATGGCTACACCTTC. This chain links TRBV5-4 with TRBJ1-2, with a tentative D call TRBD1 (6 bases). CDR1 and CDR2 (germline): SGHNT, YYREEE (reference sequence). Trimming took 2 bases from V and 4 from J, leaving 12 bases between them. The CDR3 extends over 14 amino acids.

V is TRBV9 and J is TRBJ2-7, with D uncertain. The CDR3 is 14 residues long. The V and J ends lost 0 bases and 6 bases respectively, with 13 bases between them. Germline CDR1 and CDR2: SGDLS and YYNGEE. The DNA of the CDR3 is TGTGCCAGCAGCGTAGCCGTAGATCGGTCCGAGCAGTACTTC. Encoded protein: CASSVAVDRSEQYF. The full variable domain, with the rest looked up from reference TRBV9 and TRBJ2-7, is DSGVTQTPKHLITATGQRVTLRCSPRSGDLSVYWYQQSLDQGLQFLIQYYNGEERAKGNILERFSAQQFPDLHSELNLSSLELGDSALYFCASSVAVDRSEQYFGPGTRLTVT.

This clone was found once. The sample carries other DNA sequences with the same CDR3. The chain uses TRBV7-9 and TRBJ2-2, with 7 bases aligning to TRBD1. J gave up 2 bases and V 5 bases, and 5 bases lay outside the gene matches. Germline CDR1 and CDR2: SEHNR and FQNEAQ (reference sequence). This CDR3 has 15 amino acids. The CDR3 reads CASSPGTANTGELFF. In DNA, the CDR3 is TGTGCCAGCAGCCCCGGGACAGCAAACACCGGGGAGCTGTTTTTT. Supplemented by reference TRBV7-9 and TRBJ2-2, the full variable domain reads DTGVSQNPRHKITKRGQNVTFRCDPISEHNRLYWYRQTLGQGPEFLTYFQNEAQLEKSRLLSDRFSAERPKGSFSTLEIQRTEQGDSAMYLCASSPGTANTGELFFGEGSRLTVL.

V and J are TRBV28 and TRBJ1-5; D is undetermined. The length of the CDR3 is 18 residues. Per the germline V gene, CDR1 is MDHEN and CDR2 is SYDVKM. V gave up 5 bases and J gave up 0 bases, with 20 bases separating them. CDR3 sequence (DNA): TGTGCCAGCAGTCCGCGGAGAGGTGACTCTTATAGCAATCAGCCCCAGCATTTT. It translates to CASSPRRGDSYSNQPQHF. The whole variable domain, filled in from reference TRBV28 and TRBJ1-5, reads DVKVTQSSRYLVKRTGEKVFLECVQDMDHENMFWYRQDPGLGLRLIYFSYDVKMKEKGDIPEGYSVSREKKERFSLILESASTNQTSMYLCASSPRRGDSYSNQPQHFGDGTRLSIL.

This clone occurred once. The chain carries TRBV11-1 and TRBJ2-2; D not certain. The length of the CDR3 is 14 residues. V was trimmed by 4 bases and J by 5 bases, leaving 11 bases between them. The germline gives CDR1 SGHAT, CDR2 FQDESV (reference sequence). CDR3 region: CASSSSFWTGELFF. DNA for the CDR3: TGTGCCAGCAGCTCCTCGTTCTGGACCGGGGAGCTGTTTTTT. The complete variable domain, with remaining parts taken from reference TRBV11-1 and TRBJ2-2, reads EAEVAQSPRYKITEKSQAVAFWCDPISGHATLYWYRQILGQGPELLVQFQDESVVDDSQLPKDRFSAERLKGVDSTLKIQPAELGDSAMYLCASSSSFWTGELFFGEGSRLTVL.

The chain combines TRBV13 with TRBJ2-7; 12 bases agree with TRBD2. CDR1 is PRHDT and CDR2 is FYEKMQ in the germline V gene (reference sequence). V was clipped by 5 bases and J by 8 bases; unmatched bases: 10. CDR3 length: 15 residues. The CDR3 sequence: CASSRTSGESFQQYF. In nucleotides, the CDR3 is TGTGCCAGCAGCCGGACTAGCGGGGAGTCCTTTCAGCAGTACTTC.

This chain uses TRBV5-6 with TRBJ2-2, with TRBD1 identical over 8 bases. The J segment lost 5 bases and the V segment lost 5 bases, leaving 5 bases of the junction unmatched. The CDR3 has 14 amino acids. Germline lookup yields CDR1 SGHDT and CDR2 YYEEEE. CDR3 sequence (DNA): TGTGCCAGCAGGCGGACAGGGCGAACCGGGGAGCTGTTTTTT. Amino acid sequence: CASRRTGRTGELFF.

The V call is TRBV6-5, the J call TRBJ2-3; no reliable D call. Trimming pared 2 bases from V and 0 bases from J, leaving 3 bases between. The CDR3 length is 13 residues. CDR1 and CDR2 from the germline V gene are MNHEY and SVGAGI. DNA for the CDR3: TGTGCCAGCAGTTACCCCAGCACAGATACGCAGTATTTT. Translation: CASSYPSTDTQYF.

The chain uses TRBV5-4 and TRBJ2-5; 9 bases align to TRBD2. There are 16 residues in the CDR3. V gave up 4 bases and J gave up 0 bases; unmatched junction bases: 7. Per the germline V gene, CDR1 is SGHNT and CDR2 is YYREEE (reference sequence). The CDR3 protein is CASSLKRGANQETQYF. CDR3 bases: TGTGCCAGCAGCCTGAAGCGGGGGGCCAACCAAGAGACCCAGTACTTC.